This entry lists 8 T cell receptor beta chains sequenced from one sample in a study of shared clonotypes between healthy human individuals. Assay used: immunoSEQ multiplex PCR; TCRdb lists only in-frame clones, some missing. The sample includes approximately 720,000 clones, approximately 79% of them seen just once. The material sequenced was memory CD4+ T cells sorted from blood. Subset denoted: CD45RA-negative fraction. The receptors were gathered from a woman in her 30s in good health.

The CDR3 DNA reads as TGCGCCAGCAGCTTGGGCGGATTGGCTTACGAGCAGTACTTC. Amino acids: CASSLGGLAYEQYF. The gene calls are TRBV5-1 and TRBJ2-7; no clear D gene. Germline assignment: CDR1 SGHRS and CDR2 YFSETQ. Trimming removed 0 bases from V and 4 bases from J, with 11 bases in between. CDR3 size: 14 residues. The whole variable domain, filled in from reference TRBV5-1 and TRBJ2-7, reads KAGVTQTPRYLIKTRGQQVTLSCSPISGHRSVSWYQQTPGQGLQFLFEYFSETQRNKGNFPGRFSGRQFSNSRSEMNVSTLELGDSALYLCASSLGGLAYEQYFGPGTRLTVT.

This chain joins TRBV4-1 and TRBJ2-1, with 10 nucleotides matching TRBD2. V shed 6 bases, J shed 6 bases, and the junction held 11 bases outside the gene matches. Germline CDR1 and CDR2: MGHRA and YSYEKL. The CDR3 is 16 amino acids. The CDR3 sequence is CASSQRKREGGNEQFF. Here the CDR3 DNA reads TGCGCCAGCAGTCAAAGGAAGCGGGAGGGTGGCAATGAGCAGTTCTTC.

With respect to this clone: The same CDR3 also results from other DNA sequences found in this sample. The V gene is TRBV18, the J gene TRBJ2-7; TRBD2 aligns across 8 bases. CDR1 and CDR2 from the germline V gene are KGHSH and LQKENI. The trim removed 2 bases at V and 5 bases at J, leaving 2 bases unmatched. The CDR3 runs to 13 residues. The CDR3 DNA reads TGTGCCAGCTCACCAGGACTAGCAGACGAGCAGTACTTC. Its protein is CASSPGLADEQYF.

V and J are TRBV20-1 and TRBJ2-7; tentatively, D is TRBD1 (6 bases). The CDR3 extends over 11 amino acids. Per germline, CDR1 DFQATT and CDR2 SNEGSKA (reference sequence). Deletions cut 8 bases from V and 4 bases from J, with 12 bases between. CDR3 DNA sequence: TGCAGTAGTATTCAGGGGTACGAGCAGTACTTC. Its protein product is CSSIQGYEQYF.

This clone turned up a few times. The chain recombines TRBV6-6 with TRBJ1-5, with 8 bases identical to TRBD1. Germline CDR1 reads MNHNY; CDR2 reads SVGAGI (reference sequence). V shed 6 bases and J 5 bases; nucleotides not matched to a gene: 9. The CDR3 contains 15 residues. The CDR3 loop is CASSQKTGVYQPQHF. The CDR3 region has the DNA TGTGCCAGCAGCCAGAAGACAGGGGTCTATCAGCCCCAGCATTTT.

The genes are TRBV10-1 and TRBJ2-7; TRBD1 aligns across 9 bases. The CDR3 extends over 13 amino acids. The germline V gene has CDR1 WNHNN and CDR2 SYGVQD (reference sequence). V was pared by 7 bases and J by 6 bases, with 7 bases of the junction left unmatched. The CDR3 DNA reads TGCGCCAGCACTCCGGGACAGGGTGGCGAGCAGTACTTC. This sequence encodes CASTPGQGGEQYF.

The chain is built from TRBV10-1 and TRBJ2-2, with D possibly matching TRBD2 (7 bases). Looked up from germline, CDR1 is WNHNN and CDR2 is SYGVQD (reference sequence). V lost 4 bases and J 7 bases, leaving 10 bases between the germline ends. The CDR3 has 13 amino acids. CDR3 region: CASSGGGNGELFF. CDR3 in DNA: TGCGCCAGCAGTGGCGGGGGCAACGGGGAGCTGTTTTTT.

This clone has just a few counts. The J gene is TRBJ2-1, the V gene TRBV5-4; possible D gene TRBD2, 6 bases. The V gene's germline CDR1 is SGHNT and CDR2 YYREEE (reference sequence). CDR3 length: 16 amino acids. V lost 7 bases to trimming and J lost 0 bases, with 17 bases between them. The CDR3 coding sequence is TGTGCCAGCGGTGCCGGGACTTACCCCTCCTACAATGAGCAGTTCTTC. Amino acids: CASGAGTYPSYNEQFF.